A single sample gave rise to the 32 T cell receptor beta chains below, sequenced in a study of shared clonotypes between healthy human individuals. Sequencing was performed with immunoSEQ multiplex PCR; in TCRdb, only in-frame clones are kept and a portion is missing. This sample has about 980,000 clones, with over 75% found just once. Source material: memory CD4+ T cells sorted from blood. Noted subset: CD45RA-negative fraction. The source is a man between 18 and 35 years old in good health.

The table lists this clone with a few counts. The chain uses TRBV7-2 and TRBJ2-1; D is possibly TRBD2 (7 bases). The CDR3 sequence is 14 residues long. Germline values: CDR1 SGHTA, CDR2 FQGNSA. Trimming removed 5 bases from V and 7 bases from J, with 15 bases in between. The CDR3 sequence is CASSKGGFENEQFF. The CDR3 region has the DNA TGTGCCAGCAGCAAGGGGGGGTTCGAGAATGAGCAGTTCTTC.

V is TRBV7-2 and J is TRBJ2-3; unclear D gene. V lost 4 bases to trimming and J lost 1 base, with 15 bases between them. This CDR3 contains 16 residues. Germline CDR1 SGHTA, CDR2 FQGNSA. The CDR3 DNA is TGTGCCAGCAGCTCTTTATGGGGTTCGGGCACAGATACGCAGTATTTT. Amino acids: CASSSLWGSGTDTQYF. Full variable domain (missing parts from reference TRBV7-2 and TRBJ2-3): GAGVSQSPSNKVTEKGKDVELRCDPISGHTALYWYRQSLGQGLEFLIYFQGNSAPDKSGLPSDRFSAERTGGSVSTLTIQRTQQEDSAVYLCASSSLWGSGTDTQYFGPGTRLTVL.

Remarks on this clone: Other DNA sequences of this sample code for an identical CDR3. This chain connects TRBV28 to TRBJ2-7; D could derive from TRBD1 or TRBD2 (6 bases each). Looked up from germline, CDR1 is MDHEN and CDR2 is SYDVKM. CDR3 length: 15 amino acids. Trimming shortened V by 6 bases and J by 2 bases, and 17 bases separated the two germline ends. In nucleotides, the CDR3 is TGTGCCAGCAGGGGGGGCGAGCGTTCGACCTACGAGCAGTACTTC. Protein sequence: CASRGGERSTYEQYF.

The genes are TRBV5-4 and TRBJ2-1; the D gene is possibly TRBD2 (5 bases). Germline CDR1 and CDR2: SGHNT and YYREEE (reference sequence). The CDR3 length is 15 residues. V dropped 4 bases and J dropped 5 bases, with 16 bases sitting between them. The CDR3, as DNA: TGTGCCAGCAGCACCGAACCAACTAGAGACAATGAGCAGTTCTTC. Residues: CASSTEPTRDNEQFF.

The V gene is TRBV7-2, the J gene TRBJ1-5; the D gene is possibly TRBD1 (6 bases). The V gene lost 6 bases and the J gene lost 4 bases, with 16 bases spanning the gap. The CDR3 consists of 15 residues. CDR1 is SGHTA and CDR2 is FQGNSA in the germline V gene. This chain's CDR3 is CASSSGGGLNQPQHF. CDR3 coding DNA: TGTGCCAGCAGTTCCGGGGGGGGCTTGAATCAGCCCCAGCATTTT.

This sequence joins TRBV5-1 and TRBJ1-1, with D possibly being TRBD1 (5 bases). CDR1 is SGHRS and CDR2 is YFSETQ in the germline V gene. The CDR3 sequence is 15 residues long. V lost 0 bases and J lost 0, with 9 bases in between. CDR3 in DNA: TGCGCCAGCAGCTTGGAACAGGCAATGAACACTGAAGCTTTCTTT. Translated: CASSLEQAMNTEAFF.

In this sample, this clone turned up once. The chain recombines TRBV7-3 with TRBJ2-1; 11 nucleotides align to TRBD2. V shed 5 bases, J shed 6 bases, and the junction held 6 bases outside the gene matches. CDR3 size: 15 residues. From germline, CDR1 is SGHTA and CDR2 FQGTGA. CDR3 protein: CASSARLAGPNEQFF. Written as DNA, the CDR3 is TGTGCCAGCAGCGCACGACTAGCGGGGCCCAATGAGCAGTTCTTC.

The chain recombines TRBV29-1 with TRBJ1-1; D unclear. This CDR3 region has 11 residues. Germline CDR1 is SQVTM and CDR2 is ANQGSEA. With 4 bases removed from V and 7 bases from J, the gap between germline ends came to 10 bases. Here the CDR3 reads CSVGGDREAFF. The CDR3 DNA reads as TGCAGCGTTGGCGGGGATCGTGAAGCTTTCTTT.

This chain connects TRBV7-9 to TRBJ1-4; D gene ambiguous. V was pared by 6 bases and J by 0 bases, with 8 bases between. Germline V lookup: CDR1 SEHNR, CDR2 FQNEAQ (reference sequence). CDR3 size: 14 residues. The CDR3 is CASRPLATNEKLFF. CDR3 sequence (DNA): TGTGCCAGCAGACCTCTCGCAACTAATGAAAAACTGTTTTTT.

The rearrangement joins TRBV5-6 to TRBJ2-7; TRBD1 might be the D (6 bases). V was clipped by 0 bases and J by 2 bases, with 15 bases between them. The CDR3 sequence is 16 residues long. Germline CDR1 SGHDT, CDR2 YYEEEE. CDR3 sequence (DNA): TGTGCCAGCAGCTTGGAAGTTCGGGACACCACCTACGAGCAGTACTTC. Translating it yields CASSLEVRDTTYEQYF.

The rearrangement links TRBV30 to TRBJ2-5, with TRBD1 as a possible D gene (8 bases). Germline CDR1 GTSNPN, CDR2 SVGIG (reference sequence). The CDR3 has 13 residues. V was clipped by 8 bases and J by 4 bases, with 17 bases between them. The CDR3 here is CAGRYRGGETQYF. CDR3 nucleotides: TGTGCCGGGCGTTACAGGGGGGGAGAGACCCAGTACTTC.

V usage is TRBV2 and J usage is TRBJ2-7; D not resolved. Germline loops: CDR1 SNHLY, CDR2 FYNNEI. With 3 bases removed from V and 0 bases from J, the gap between germline ends came to 12 bases. The CDR3 loop spans 15 amino acids. The CDR3 sequence: CASSDASFPSYEQYF. In DNA form, the CDR3 reads TGTGCCAGCAGTGACGCCTCCTTCCCCTCCTACGAGCAGTACTTC.

This clone has a handful of counts. The chain has TRBV9 and TRBJ2-7; 8 bases are a match to TRBD1. CDR1 and CDR2 from the germline V gene are SGDLS and YYNGEE. CDR3 length equals 14 residues. The J segment lost 0 bases and the V segment lost 4 bases, leaving 3 bases of the junction unmatched. In DNA form, the CDR3 reads TGTGCCAGCAGCCGACAGGGGAGCTCCTACGAGCAGTACTTC. The encoded protein is CASSRQGSSYEQYF.

This clone has a handful of counts. The same CDR3 also results from other DNA sequences found in this sample. The chain combines TRBV11-2 with TRBJ2-5; 8 bases map to TRBD1. Germline CDR1 and CDR2: SGHAT and FQNNGV. V lost 5 bases and J lost 1; bases outside the gene matches: 6. The CDR3 has 15 residues. The CDR3 nucleotides read TGTGCCAGCAGCCCCGGGACAGGACTCCAAGAGACCCAGTACTTC. Translated: CASSPGTGLQETQYF.

This chain links TRBV11-3 with TRBJ2-1, with 8 bases lining up with TRBD1. This CDR3 contains 14 residues. Germline V CDR1 and CDR2: SGHNT, YENEEA. The V segment lost 5 bases and the J segment 2 bases; nucleotides outside the gene matches: 2. This CDR3 reads CASSKQGAYNEQFF. CDR3 nucleotides: TGTGCCAGCAGCAAACAGGGGGCCTACAATGAGCAGTTCTTC.

This clone was recorded a few times. The same CDR3 arises from other DNA sequences in this sample as well. V usage is TRBV5-6 and J usage is TRBJ1-1; D is possibly TRBD1 (6 bases). The ends were cut back, 0 bases at V and 6 bases at J, with 9 bases in the middle. Per the germline V gene, CDR1 is SGHDT and CDR2 is YYEEEE. The CDR3 totals 13 residues. CDR3 coding DNA: TGTGCCAGCAGCTTGGCGACAGGAGCTGAAGCTTTCTTT. Its protein is CASSLATGAEAFF.

CDR3 in DNA: TGTGCTAGTGGTTTGGTACTCGGGGGTGTAGTAGAGCAGTTCTTC. Protein product: CASGLVLGGVVEQFF. V gene TRBV12-5 combines with J gene TRBJ2-1, with D possibly being TRBD2 (6 bases). In germline, CDR1 is LGHNT, CDR2 FRNRAP. This CDR3 is 15 amino acids long. V lost 0 bases, J lost 10 bases, and 16 bases lay in between.

This chain joins TRBV19 and TRBJ2-1; no clear D. Germline loops: CDR1 LNHDA, CDR2 SQIVND (reference sequence). Trimming took 6 bases from V and 3 from J, leaving 3 bases between them. The CDR3 loop spans 11 amino acids. DNA of the CDR3: TGTGCCAGTAGCGACTACAATGAGCAGTTCTTC. Protein: CASSDYNEQFF.

The chain couples TRBV5-1 to TRBJ2-5; D uncertain. Germline CDR1 SGHRS, CDR2 YFSETQ. V was clipped by 0 bases and J by 2 bases, with 11 bases between them. This CDR3 comprises 15 residues. CDR3 region: CASSLAGNLQETQYF. The CDR3 nucleotides are TGCGCCAGCAGCTTGGCTGGGAACCTTCAAGAGACCCAGTACTTC.

This clone was found once. The gene calls are TRBV5-1 and TRBJ2-5; TRBD1 aligns across 9 bases. CDR1 is SGHRS and CDR2 is YFSETQ in the germline V gene. Trimming cost V 4 bases and J 4 bases; bases outside gene matches: 8. The CDR3 is 15 amino acids. The CDR3: CASSTKTGGGETQYF. CDR3 bases: TGCGCCAGCAGCACGAAAACAGGGGGCGGAGAGACCCAGTACTTC. Full variable domain (remainder filled in from reference TRBV5-1 and TRBJ2-5): KAGVTQTPRYLIKTRGQQVTLSCSPISGHRSVSWYQQTPGQGLQFLFEYFSETQRNKGNFPGRFSGRQFSNSRSEMNVSTLELGDSALYLCASSTKTGGGETQYFGPGTRLLVL.

This chain joins TRBV5-1 and TRBJ2-1; weak D call: TRBD2 (6 bases). In germline, CDR1 is SGHRS, CDR2 YFSETQ. The CDR3 consists of 15 residues. Trimming left V 4 bases short and J 9 bases short, with 20 bases between. The CDR3 DNA reads TGCGCCAGCAGCCCGGATAGTCGGGGGTACGGTGAGCAGTTCTTC. Translating gives CASSPDSRGYGEQFF.

The rearrangement uses TRBV5-6 and TRBJ2-3, with unresolved D. The V end lost 4 bases, the J end lost 0 bases, and 12 bases lay between the germline ends. In germline, CDR1 is SGHDT, CDR2 YYEEEE. This CDR3 has 15 amino acids. CDR3 residues: CASSPLARSTDTQYF. In nucleotides, the CDR3 is TGTGCCAGCAGCCCCCTGGCGAGGAGCACAGATACGCAGTATTTT.

V is TRBV7-6 and J is TRBJ1-2, with a weak D call TRBD1 (6 bases). The germline V gene has CDR1 SGHVS and CDR2 FNYEAQ. V dropped 3 bases and J dropped 4 bases, with 18 bases sitting between them. The CDR3 runs 16 residues. This CDR3 reads CASSLIRGGRVYGYTF. The DNA for the CDR3 is TGTGCCAGCAGCTTGATCAGGGGTGGTCGGGTCTATGGCTACACCTTC.

V and J are TRBV5-1 and TRBJ2-5, with D possibly TRBD1 on 5 matching bases. The CDR3 contains 15 residues. Germline V gene lookup returns CDR1 SGHRS and CDR2 YFSETQ. V gave up 4 bases and J gave up 3 bases, with 16 bases separating them. CDR3 nucleotides: TGCGCCAGCAGCAGGGGTCCCGGTGGAGAAGAGACCCAGTACTTC. Its translation is CASSRGPGGEETQYF.

This clone was counted only a few times. The V and J genes are TRBV29-1 and TRBJ1-1; D is unresolved. Germline CDR1 and CDR2: SQVTM and ANQGSEA. The CDR3 has 11 amino acids. V lost 5 bases, J lost 1 base, and 5 bases lay in between. The chain's CDR3 is CSVSWNTEAFF. CDR3 DNA: TGCAGCGTTTCGTGGAACACTGAAGCTTTCTTT.

The gene calls are TRBV19 and TRBJ1-5; 8 bases map to TRBD1. Germline values: CDR1 LNHDA, CDR2 SQIVND (reference sequence). There are 16 residues in the CDR3. Trimming cost V 4 bases and J 3 bases; bases outside gene matches: 8. CDR3 residues: CASSRWTGTVNQPQHF. CDR3 bases: TGTGCCAGTAGTAGGTGGACAGGGACGGTCAATCAGCCCCAGCATTTT.

This chain joins TRBV9 and TRBJ2-1; D is possibly TRBD2 (5 bases). Trimming shortened V by 4 bases and J by 6 bases, and 20 bases separated the two germline ends. Germline V gives CDR1 SGDLS, CDR2 YYNGEE. This CDR3 has 16 residues. In nucleotides, the CDR3 is TGTGCCAGCAGCCCTCATATCGGGATTATTGGCAATGAGCAGTTCTTC. Amino acids: CASSPHIGIIGNEQFF.

The V and J genes are TRBV6-1 and TRBJ2-3; D uncertain. The CDR3 totals 13 residues. Germline CDR1 is MNHNS and CDR2 is SASEGT. V was pared by 2 bases and J by 7 bases, with 10 bases between. The CDR3 DNA sequence: TGTGCCAGCAGTGAACTCGACTTCAATACGCAGTATTTT. Protein product: CASSELDFNTQYF.

The genes are TRBV6-5 and TRBJ1-4; perhaps TRBD1 as D (6 bases). Trimming left V 5 bases short and J 7 bases short, with 11 bases between. The CDR3 covers 13 residues. Germline loops: CDR1 MNHEY, CDR2 SVGAGI. In nucleotides, the CDR3 is TGTGCCAGCAGTATGACGACAGGTGAAAAACTGTTTTTT. Translated, it gives CASSMTTGEKLFF.

In regard to this clone: The sample holds other DNA sequences that translate to the same CDR3. The chain links TRBV2 to TRBJ1-5; no definite D call. Germline V gene data show CDR1 as SNHLY and CDR2 as FYNNEI. V lost 5 bases and J 3 bases, leaving 14 bases between the germline ends. The CDR3 length is 15 residues. The CDR3 DNA follows: TGTGCCAGCAGTTCAGGTCTAGAGTACAATCAGCCCCAGCATTTT. Its protein is CASSSGLEYNQPQHF.

The chain has TRBV5-1 and TRBJ2-3, with D maybe TRBD1 (6 bases). This CDR3 is 12 amino acids long. Trimming left V 4 bases short and J 7 bases short, with 10 bases between. Germline V gene sequence: CDR1 SGHRS, CDR2 YFSETQ. CDR3 nucleotide sequence: TGCGCCAGCAGCACGGGACAACATACGCAGTATTTT. This translates into CASSTGQHTQYF.

The chain joins TRBV25-1 to TRBJ1-1; D remains unclear. The CDR3 sequence is 13 residues long. Trimming stripped 8 bases from V and 0 bases from J, with 10 bases between. Germline V gives CDR1 MGHDK, CDR2 SYGVNS. The CDR3 here is CASENPLNTEAFF. CDR3 bases: TGTGCCAGCGAAAATCCCTTGAACACTGAAGCTTTCTTT.